This passage covers 27 T cell receptor beta chains from one sample sequenced in a study of sequential checkpoint blockade in melanoma. Clones were sequenced by immunoSEQ multiplex PCR, and TCRdb holds only the in-frame ones, with some missing. The profile shows about 7,400 clones, about 20% of them singletons. The treatment: randomized to nivolumab then ipilimumab (arm A) or the reverse (arm B). Sample: tumor tissue (inferred from file names), taken from a patient given nivolumab and ipilimumab in sequence. The receptor source for this set is a human donor with melanoma.

This clone was found a few times. The CDR3 DNA is TGTGCCAGCAGTTTTCTAGGACTCGAGCAGTACTTC. This codes for CASSFLGLEQYF. This chain links TRBV28 with TRBJ2-7; D is perhaps TRBD2 (5 bases). The CDR3 extends over 12 amino acids. V shed 3 bases and J shed 6 bases, with 9 bases lying between them. CDR1 and CDR2 (germline): MDHEN, SYDVKM.

The chain recombines TRBV14 with TRBJ2-6; D is ambiguous. The V gene's germline CDR1 is SGHDN and CDR2 FVKESK. The ends were cut back, 2 bases at V and 4 bases at J, with 12 bases in the middle. The CDR3 has 16 residues. CDR3: CASSQLVWSGANVLTF. The CDR3 DNA is TGTGCCAGCAGCCAACTTGTGTGGTCGGGGGCCAACGTCCTGACTTTC.

This clone was counted between two and nine times. This rearrangement joins TRBV10-2 to TRBJ1-1; 7 positions agree with TRBD1. CDR1 WSHSY and CDR2 SAAADI come from the germline V gene. Germline trimming cut 4 bases from V and 3 bases from J; bases unmatched to any gene: 5. This CDR3 has 14 amino acids. The CDR3 sequence is CASSVSTGHTEAFF. The CDR3, as DNA: TGCGCCAGCAGTGTCTCGACAGGGCACACTGAAGCTTTCTTT.

J is TRBJ2-2 and V is TRBV18; 7 bases are a match to TRBD1. The CDR3 is 14 residues long. In germline, CDR1 is KGHSH, CDR2 LQKENI. V dropped 8 bases and J dropped 2; count of bases not matched to a gene: 5. CDR3 region: CASQGGRNTGELFF. In DNA, the CDR3 is TGTGCCAGCCAAGGGGGCCGAAACACCGGGGAGCTGTTTTTT.

The chain uses TRBV18 and TRBJ2-7, with D possibly being TRBD2 (5 bases). The V end was cut by 6 bases, the J end by 6 bases, with 12 bases between. The CDR3 has 12 residues. The germline gives CDR1 KGHSH, CDR2 LQKENI. The CDR3 nucleotides are TGTGCCAGCTCGTTGGACTCTGGCGAGCAGTACTTC. It yields the protein CASSLDSGEQYF.

The CDR3 sequence is CASSDSGTLNTEAFF. The CDR3 coding sequence is TGCGCCAGCAGCGATTCGGGCACTCTGAACACTGAAGCTTTCTTT. The V gene is TRBV5-1, the J gene TRBJ1-1, with D unresolved. CDR1 SGHRS and CDR2 YFSETQ come from the germline V gene. The V gene lost 4 bases and the J gene lost 0 bases, with 13 bases spanning the gap. The length of the CDR3 is 15 residues. Together with reference TRBV5-1 and TRBJ1-1, the CDR3 gives the full variable domain: KAGVTQTPRYLIKTRGQQVTLSCSPISGHRSVSWYQQTPGQGLQFLFEYFSETQRNKGNFPGRFSGRQFSNSRSEMNVSTLELGDSALYLCASSDSGTLNTEAFFGQGTRLTVV.

This rearrangement joins TRBV28 to TRBJ1-4; D gene ambiguous. The CDR3 covers 16 residues. CDR1 and CDR2 (germline): MDHEN, SYDVKM. V lost 6 bases and J 3 bases, leaving 17 bases between the germline ends. The CDR3 is CASSLTWLGSNEKLFF. DNA for the CDR3: TGTGCCAGCAGCCTCACCTGGTTAGGATCTAATGAAAAACTGTTTTTT.

J is TRBJ2-5 and V is TRBV5-1; TRBD1 is a possible D gene (5 bases). Trimming took 7 bases from V and 5 from J, leaving 21 bases between them. The germline V gene has CDR1 SGHRS and CDR2 YFSETQ. There are 15 residues in the CDR3. CDR3 region: CASQLAGSLEETQYF. The CDR3 region has the DNA TGCGCCAGCCAACTCGCAGGGTCCCTGGAGGAGACCCAGTACTTC. The full variable domain, completed using reference TRBV5-1 and TRBJ2-5, is KAGVTQTPRYLIKTRGQQVTLSCSPISGHRSVSWYQQTPGQGLQFLFEYFSETQRNKGNFPGRFSGRQFSNSRSEMNVSTLELGDSALYLCASQLAGSLEETQYFGPGTRLLVL.

This clone was seen more than once but under ten times. The chain is built from TRBV25-1 and TRBJ1-2; no clear D. The V gene lost 6 bases and the J gene lost 4 bases, with 15 bases spanning the gap. Looked up from germline, CDR1 is MGHDK and CDR2 is SYGVNS. The CDR3 extends over 14 amino acids. Written as DNA, the CDR3 is TGTGCCAGCAGGGGTCCAGGTTCTAGCTATGGCTACACCTTC. It is translated as CASRGPGSSYGYTF.

The CDR3 bases are TGTGCCAGCAGTCAAGAGCCGGGACAGGCCTACGAGCAGTACTTC. Translating gives CASSQEPGQAYEQYF. The chain recombines TRBV28 with TRBJ2-7; TRBD1 aligns across 8 bases. Germline CDR1 reads MDHEN; CDR2 reads SYDVKM. J was trimmed by 2 bases and V by 5 bases; bases with no gene match: 8. The CDR3 contains 15 residues.

This clone turned up a few times. V is TRBV11-3 and J is TRBJ2-1; a possible D gene is TRBD2 (5 bases). Germline V gene lookup returns CDR1 SGHNT and CDR2 YENEEA. V lost 5 bases to trimming and J lost 2 bases, with 13 bases between them. The CDR3 is 15 amino acids. The CDR3 reads CASSPPGVAYNEQFF. CDR3 sequence (DNA): TGTGCCAGCAGCCCCCCCGGGGTTGCCTACAATGAGCAGTTCTTC.

V gene TRBV19 combines with J gene TRBJ1-1; 9 bases line up with TRBD1. CDR1 is LNHDA, CDR2 SQIVND, per germline (reference sequence). The CDR3 is 15 amino acids. Trimming cost V 5 bases and J 1 base; bases outside gene matches: 5. The DNA for the CDR3 is TGTGCCAGTAGTTCTGAGGGACAGGGGAACACTGAAGCTTTCTTT. It is translated as CASSSEGQGNTEAFF.

J is TRBJ2-1 and V is TRBV19, with TRBD2 as a possible D gene (5 bases). This CDR3 has 14 amino acids. Germline V gene sequence: CDR1 LNHDA, CDR2 SQIVND (reference sequence). Trimming left V 5 bases short and J 6 bases short, with 14 bases between. CDR3 residues: CASSPLGSCNEQFF. The CDR3 DNA follows: TGTGCCAGTAGTCCCCTAGGGAGTTGCAATGAGCAGTTCTTC.

The rearrangement joins TRBV9 to TRBJ2-7; 8 positions agree with TRBD1. V was clipped by 2 bases and J by 7 bases; unmatched bases: 11. This CDR3 contains 15 residues. Per germline, CDR1 SGDLS and CDR2 YYNGEE. The DNA of the CDR3 is TGTGCCAGCAGCGTCTCCTCGCAGGGGGCAGGTGAGCAGTACTTC. This sequence encodes CASSVSSQGAGEQYF.

In its sample, this clone was seen many times. The chain joins TRBV11-3 to TRBJ2-5; D is unclear. V lost 5 bases and J 0 bases, leaving 10 bases between the germline ends. The length of the CDR3 is 14 residues. Germline-derived CDR1 and CDR2 are SGHNT and YENEEA. CDR3 DNA: TGTGCCAGCAGCACGTCAAGGGACCAAGAGACCCAGTACTTC. The encoded protein is CASSTSRDQETQYF. The whole variable domain, remainder taken from reference TRBV11-3 and TRBJ2-5, is EAGVVQSPRYKIIEKKQPVAFWCNPISGHNTLYWYLQNLGQGPELLIRYENEEAVDDSQLPKDRFSAERLKGVDSTLKIQPAELGDSAVYLCASSTSRDQETQYFGPGTRLLVL.

In its sample, this clone was seen a few times. The gene calls are TRBV6-8 and TRBJ1-1, with 9 bases identical to TRBD1. With V trimmed by 5 bases and J by 4 bases, 11 bases remained unmatched. Germline V gene sequence: CDR1 MNHGY, CDR2 SAAAGT. CDR3 length: 16 residues. The CDR3 region is CASSVDRGGSGTEAFF. The CDR3 DNA is TGTGCCAGCAGTGTGGACAGGGGTGGGTCGGGCACTGAAGCTTTCTTT.

This clone was observed a handful of times. The chain recombines TRBV11-3 with TRBJ2-7, with D perhaps matching TRBD1 or TRBD2 (5 bases each). CDR1 is SGHNT, CDR2 YENEEA, per germline. V lost 5 bases and J lost 4, with 18 bases in between. The CDR3 is made up of 15 amino acids. The CDR3 is CASSPVGDVGYEQYF. The CDR3 nucleotides are TGTGCCAGCAGCCCCGTAGGGGACGTAGGATACGAGCAGTACTTC. Filled out from reference TRBV11-3 and TRBJ2-7, the complete variable domain reads EAGVVQSPRYKIIEKKQPVAFWCNPISGHNTLYWYLQNLGQGPELLIRYENEEAVDDSQLPKDRFSAERLKGVDSTLKIQPAELGDSAVYLCASSPVGDVGYEQYFGPGTRLTVT.

This clone came up a few times. The chain employs TRBV9 and TRBJ2-2; the D is unclear. The CDR3 is made up of 15 amino acids. V was shortened by 1 base and J by 1 base, with 8 bases between the two germline ends. In germline, CDR1 is SGDLS, CDR2 YYNGEE. CDR3 protein: CASSVTGMNTGELFF. For the CDR3, the DNA is TGTGCCAGCAGCGTAACCGGAATGAACACCGGGGAGCTGTTTTTT.

Sample share makes this clone large. The gene calls are TRBV28 and TRBJ1-1, with TRBD1 as a possible D gene (6 bases). The CDR3 is 16 amino acids. Germline V lookup: CDR1 MDHEN, CDR2 SYDVKM. V dropped 6 bases and J dropped 0 bases, with 17 bases sitting between them. As DNA, the CDR3 is TGTGCCAGCAGCACGCCCCAGCAGGGGATGAACACTGAAGCTTTCTTT. Its protein product is CASSTPQQGMNTEAFF. Full variable domain (rest looked up from reference TRBV28 and TRBJ1-1): DVKVTQSSRYLVKRTGEKVFLECVQDMDHENMFWYRQDPGLGLRLIYFSYDVKMKEKGDIPEGYSVSREKKERFSLILESASTNQTSMYLCASSTPQQGMNTEAFFGQGTRLTVV.

In this sample, this clone turned up a few times. The V call is TRBV9, the J call TRBJ1-4; no firm D call. The CDR3 is made up of 13 amino acids. Germline CDR1 and CDR2: SGDLS and YYNGEE. V lost 4 bases to trimming and J lost 8 bases, with 12 bases between them. The CDR3 here is CASSQSPGEKLFF. The CDR3 DNA sequence: TGTGCCAGCAGCCAAAGTCCCGGGGAAAAACTGTTTTTT.

This clone occurred a few times. The chain is built from TRBV10-2 and TRBJ2-2; D may be TRBD1 (6 bases). This CDR3 region has 13 residues. CDR1 WSHSY and CDR2 SAAADI come from the germline V gene. The ends were cut back, 4 bases at V and 8 bases at J, with 11 bases in the middle. The CDR3 sequence is CASSATGLGELFF. Written as DNA, the CDR3 is TGCGCCAGCAGTGCAACAGGGTTGGGGGAGCTGTTTTTT.

This clone appeared many times. The DNA of the CDR3 is TGCGCCAGCAGTCAGACAGGGGGCAATCTGCTGGAGACCCAGTACTTC. Encoded protein: CASSQTGGNLLETQYF. The chain uses TRBV4-1 and TRBJ2-5, with 10 bases fitting TRBD1. The CDR3 consists of 16 residues. Germline V gives CDR1 MGHRA, CDR2 YSYEKL. J gave up 5 bases and V 6 bases, and 12 bases lay outside the gene matches.

This clone has more than one count but fewer than ten. V and J are TRBV6-7 and TRBJ2-7; 7 nucleotides agree with TRBD2. TRBV6-7 falls under the ORF class, with uncertain function. This CDR3 region has 11 residues. The V and J ends lost 9 bases and 2 bases, in that order; junction bases with no gene match: 1. CDR3 in DNA: TGTGCCAGTGGGGGGGCCTACGAGCAGTACTTC. Protein sequence: CASGGAYEQYF.

The J gene is TRBJ2-1, the V gene TRBV19; TRBD1 is a possible D gene (6 bases). The CDR3 totals 14 residues. Trimming cost V 0 bases and J 6 bases, with 9 bases left between them. Germline V gene lookup returns CDR1 LNHDA and CDR2 SQIVND (reference sequence). In DNA, the CDR3 is TGTGCCAGTAGTATAGATGGGGGCCGCAATGAGCAGTTCTTC. Its protein product is CASSIDGGRNEQFF.

The chain is built from TRBV28 and TRBJ2-1; D ambiguous. V was clipped by 3 bases and J by 10 bases, with 10 bases between them. This CDR3 comprises 12 residues. CDR1 and CDR2 (germline): MDHEN, SYDVKM. The CDR3 loop is CASSFGRNEQFF. In DNA, the CDR3 is TGTGCCAGCAGTTTCGGGCGTAACGAGCAGTTCTTC.

This clone was picked up a small number of times. The rearrangement links TRBV7-1 to TRBJ1-5; 7 nucleotides agree with TRBD1. TRBV7-1 qualifies as an ORF whose function is uncertain. The CDR3 is 16 residues long. The trim removed 4 bases at V and 0 bases at J, leaving 6 bases unmatched. The CDR3: CASSLKGADSNQPQHF. The CDR3 DNA reads as TGTGCCAGCAGCTTAAAGGGGGCGGATAGCAATCAGCCCCAGCATTTT.

The chain links TRBV11-3 to TRBJ2-1, with 9 bases identical to TRBD1. V dropped 3 bases and J dropped 8; count of bases not matched to a gene: 8. Germline V gives CDR1 SGHNT, CDR2 YENEEA. The CDR3 loop spans 15 amino acids. Written as DNA, the CDR3 is TGTGCCAGCAGCTTGCGACAGGGGGTAATGGATGAGCAGTTCTTC. Translation gives CASSLRQGVMDEQFF. Full variable domain (rest looked up from reference TRBV11-3 and TRBJ2-1): EAGVVQSPRYKIIEKKQPVAFWCNPISGHNTLYWYLQNLGQGPELLIRYENEEAVDDSQLPKDRFSAERLKGVDSTLKIQPAELGDSAVYLCASSLRQGVMDEQFFGPGTRLTVL.